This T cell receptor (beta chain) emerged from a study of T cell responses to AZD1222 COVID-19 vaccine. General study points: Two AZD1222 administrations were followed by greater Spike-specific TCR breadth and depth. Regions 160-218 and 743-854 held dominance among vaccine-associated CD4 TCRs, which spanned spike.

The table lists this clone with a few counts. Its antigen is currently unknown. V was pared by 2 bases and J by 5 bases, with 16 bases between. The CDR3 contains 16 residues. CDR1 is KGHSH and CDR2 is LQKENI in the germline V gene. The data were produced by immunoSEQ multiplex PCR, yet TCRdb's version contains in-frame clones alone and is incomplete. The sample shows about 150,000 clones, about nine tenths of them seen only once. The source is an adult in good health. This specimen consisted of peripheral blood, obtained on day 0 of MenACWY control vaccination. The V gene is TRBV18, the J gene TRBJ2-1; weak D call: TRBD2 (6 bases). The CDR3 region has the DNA TGTGCCAGCTCACCATCTTTCGGGGGTAACGACAATGAGCAGTTCTTC. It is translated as CASSPSFGGNDNEQFF.